Below are 32 T cell receptor beta chains sequenced from a single sample in a study of T cell repertoires in cytomegalovirus infection. Antigen specificity for these receptors is unknown. TCRdb ran MiXCR on the reads and lists one entry per CDR3 protein. The table lists approximately 910,000 distinct CDR3 sequences, under 40% of them singletons. The material was cultured CD8+ T cells from PBMCs, obtained from culture after CMV antigen stimulation. These receptors were taken from a human donor in good health (CMV status not recorded). Some clones in this sample may be carry-over from other donors' samples.

This clonotype turned up a few times. The chain links TRBV24-1 to TRBJ2-3, with 7 bases identical to TRBD2. This CDR3 has 17 residues. Germline-derived CDR1 and CDR2 are KGHDR and SFDVKD. With 2 bases clipped from V and 2 bases from J, the junction kept 9 bases outside the gene matches. The CDR3 spells CATSDSSPSGLTDTQYF. In nucleotides, the CDR3 is TGTGCCACCAGTGATTCGTCCCCTAGCGGCCTCACAGATACGCAGTATTTT.

The gene calls are TRBV6-6 and TRBJ2-1; 10 nucleotides agree with TRBD2. Trimming took 4 bases from V and 0 from J; bases not matched to a gene: 12. Germline CDR1 and CDR2: MNHNY and SVGAGI (reference sequence). The CDR3 length is 19 residues. This chain's CDR3 is CASSSPPAGGGNSYNEQFF. DNA for the CDR3: TGTGCCAGCAGTTCCCCACCAGCGGGGGGGGGTAACTCCTACAATGAGCAGTTCTTC.

This clonotype was recorded a few times. This chain connects TRBV5-6 to TRBJ1-6, with 7 positions matching TRBD1. The CDR3 consists of 15 residues. Germline assignment: CDR1 SGHDT and CDR2 YYEEEE. Trimming at V came to 4 bases and at J to 5 bases, leaving 6 bases not matched to a gene. The CDR3 loop reads CASSLTGINNSPLHF. As DNA, the CDR3 is TGTGCCAGCAGCCTGACAGGGATTAATAATTCACCCCTCCACTTT.

This clonotype was seen at least ten times. The chain has TRBV7-9 and TRBJ1-6; a possible D gene is TRBD1 (5 bases). V was pared by 6 bases and J by 10 bases, with 13 bases between. The CDR3 runs 13 residues. Germline V gene lookup returns CDR1 SEHNR and CDR2 FQNEAQ (reference sequence). CDR3 loop: CASSLGGKSPLHF. In DNA form, the CDR3 reads TGTGCCAGCAGTTTGGGGGGTAAATCACCCCTCCACTTT.

This clonotype was counted a single time. The rearrangement links TRBV7-9 to TRBJ1-2; D gene ambiguous. V was clipped by 0 bases and J by 8 bases, with 10 bases between them. The CDR3 contains 13 residues. Germline lookup yields CDR1 SEHNR and CDR2 FQNEAQ (reference sequence). CDR3 sequence: CASSLAGSGGYTF. CDR3 DNA sequence: TGTGCCAGCAGCTTAGCAGGGAGCGGGGGCTACACCTTC.

This clonotype was detected a few times. V and J are TRBV28 and TRBJ2-1, with 14 positions matching TRBD2. The germline CDR1 and CDR2 sequences are MDHEN and SYDVKM. The ends lost 5 bases at V and 2 bases at J; junction bases unmatched: 8. The CDR3 contains 18 residues. The CDR3 here is CASSPTGTSGGPYNEQFF. DNA for the CDR3: TGTGCCAGCAGTCCGACCGGGACTAGCGGGGGCCCCTACAATGAGCAGTTCTTC. The full variable domain, rest sourced from reference TRBV28 and TRBJ2-1, is DVKVTQSSRYLVKRTGEKVFLECVQDMDHENMFWYRQDPGLGLRLIYFSYDVKMKEKGDIPEGYSVSREKKERFSLILESASTNQTSMYLCASSPTGTSGGPYNEQFFGPGTRLTVL.

The V call is TRBV2, the J call TRBJ2-7; D is possibly TRBD1 (6 bases). CDR1 is SNHLY and CDR2 is FYNNEI in the germline V gene. The ends were cut back, 8 bases at V and 4 bases at J, with 9 bases in the middle. This CDR3 has 11 amino acids. CDR3 sequence: CASPRGYEQYV. For the CDR3, the DNA is TGTGCCAGCCCCAGGGGTTACGAGCAGTACGTC.

This clonotype was observed a few times. The genes are TRBV19 and TRBJ2-2, with D perhaps given as TRBD1 or TRBD2 (5 bases each). V was cut by 7 bases and J by 5 bases, with 17 bases left in between. Germline values: CDR1 LNHDA, CDR2 SQIVND (reference sequence). The CDR3 is 15 amino acids. DNA for the CDR3: TGTGCCAGTACCGGGACGGACCTCGGAACCGGGGAGCTGTTTTTT. This sequence encodes CASTGTDLGTGELFF.

The genes are TRBV28 and TRBJ2-7, with 7 bases identical to TRBD1. CDR1 and CDR2 from the germline V gene are MDHEN and SYDVKM. V dropped 8 bases and J dropped 3; count of bases not matched to a gene: 13. The CDR3 loop spans 15 amino acids. The CDR3 here is CASETRDSVNYEQYF. As DNA, the CDR3 is TGTGCCAGCGAGACCCGGGACAGTGTAAACTACGAGCAGTACTTC.

This clonotype came up many times. CDR3 loop: CASRGTGGHEQYF. In DNA, the CDR3 is TGTGCCAGCAGAGGGACAGGGGGCCACGAGCAGTACTTC. J is TRBJ2-7 and V is TRBV7-8, with 12 bases that match TRBD1. Germline V gene data show CDR1 as SGHVS and CDR2 as FQNEAQ. With V trimmed by 6 bases and J by 5 bases, 2 bases remained unmatched. The CDR3 consists of 13 residues.

The CDR3 protein is CASSLEIGALNEKLFF. Here the CDR3 DNA reads TGCGCCAGCAGCTTGGAAATCGGGGCGTTAAATGAAAAACTGTTTTTT. This chain links TRBV5-1 with TRBJ1-4; possible D gene TRBD1, 5 bases. V dropped 0 bases and J dropped 5 bases, with 14 bases sitting between them. The CDR3 loop spans 16 amino acids. The V gene's germline CDR1 is SGHRS and CDR2 YFSETQ. Full variable domain (rest looked up from reference TRBV5-1 and TRBJ1-4): KAGVTQTPRYLIKTRGQQVTLSCSPISGHRSVSWYQQTPGQGLQFLFEYFSETQRNKGNFPGRFSGRQFSNSRSEMNVSTLELGDSALYLCASSLEIGALNEKLFFGSGTQLSVL.

This clonotype was seen repeatedly, ten times or more. The rearrangement uses TRBV7-2 and TRBJ2-7; 10 nucleotides align to TRBD1. The germline CDR1 and CDR2 sequences are SGHTA and FQGNSA. The CDR3 is 15 amino acids. With 5 bases clipped from V and 4 bases from J, the junction kept 8 bases outside the gene matches. The CDR3 DNA is TGTGCCAGCAGCATCGGGACAGGGGAATTTTACGAGCAGTACGTC. Its translation: CASSIGTGEFYEQYV.

The chain couples TRBV6-5 to TRBJ1-1; 10 positions agree with TRBD1. The V gene's germline CDR1 is MNHEY and CDR2 SVGAGI. Trimming cost V 6 bases and J 5 bases; bases outside gene matches: 18. The CDR3 consists of 18 residues. The CDR3 loop is CASRLQPPGQGLRTEAFF. In nucleotides, the CDR3 is TGTGCCAGCAGGTTACAACCCCCGGGACAGGGGTTAAGAACTGAAGCTTTCTTT.

This clonotype has a handful of counts. V usage is TRBV19 and J usage is TRBJ2-2; TRBD2 matches 10 bases. In germline, CDR1 is LNHDA, CDR2 SQIVND (reference sequence). V trimming: 5 bases; J trimming: 4 bases; junction bases outside the gene matches: 10. This CDR3 has 17 residues. The CDR3 region is CASSVAAGGYTTGELFF. In DNA form, the CDR3 reads TGTGCCAGTAGTGTGGCAGCGGGGGGGTATACCACCGGGGAGCTGTTTTTT. The complete variable domain, with remaining parts taken from reference TRBV19 and TRBJ2-2, reads DGGITQSPKYLFRKEGQNVTLSCEQNLNHDAMYWYRQDPGQGLRLIYYSQIVNDFQKGDIAEGYSVSREKKESFPLTVTSAQKNPTAFYLCASSVAAGGYTTGELFFGEGSRLTVL.

In its sample, this clonotype was seen many times. The V call is TRBV12-3 or TRBV12-4, the J call TRBJ2-3; D is uncertain. Deletions cut 5 bases from V and 1 base from J, with 13 bases between. CDR3 length: 15 amino acids. CDR3 region: CASSSTPAGTDTQYF. The CDR3 region has the DNA TGTGCCAGCAGTAGTACGCCCGCTGGCACAGATACGCAGTATTTT.

This clonotype was counted once. This could be a read error, since a much larger clone is one nucleotide away. The rearrangement joins TRBV12-3 or TRBV12-4 to TRBJ2-5; a possible D gene is TRBD2 (6 bases). The V end was cut by 10 bases, the J end by 1 base, with 16 bases between. The CDR3 is 14 amino acids. CDR3 sequence reads: CANSPGGVQETQYF. The CDR3 region has the DNA TGTGCCAACAGCCCAGGAGGGGTCCAAGAGACCCAGTACTTC.

The rearrangement links TRBV14 to TRBJ2-7; tentative D call: TRBD2 (6 bases). V lost 2 bases and J lost 5, with 10 bases in between. This CDR3 contains 13 residues. The germline V gene encodes CDR1 SGHDN and CDR2 FVKESK. The CDR3 nucleotides read TGTGCCAGCAGCCAACGGGGGTGGAACGAGCAGTACGTC. Protein: CASSQRGWNEQYV.

This clonotype turned up a few times. This chain uses TRBV7-6 with TRBJ2-5; 7 nucleotides match TRBD2. Per germline, CDR1 SGHVS and CDR2 FNYEAQ. V gave up 3 bases and J gave up 2 bases; unmatched junction bases: 6. The length of the CDR3 is 15 residues. CDR3: CASSLRTSSQETQYF. CDR3 bases: TGTGCCAGCAGCTTGAGGACTAGTTCTCAAGAGACCCAGTACTTC.

Remarks on this clonotype: The junction departs from germline at one end; a sequencing error may be responsible. The chain combines TRBV7-7 with TRBJ2-1; 10 bases align to TRBD2. The CDR3 has 18 residues. CDR1 is SSHAT and CDR2 is FNYEAQ in the germline V gene (reference sequence). DNA of the CDR3: TGTGCTAGCAGCTTAGAACTAGCGGGGACCAGCTCCTACAATGAGCAGTTCTTC. This sequence encodes CASSLELAGTSSYNEQFF.

The gene calls are TRBV11-2 and TRBJ1-1; 8 bases line up with TRBD1. The trim removed 4 bases at V and 3 bases at J, leaving 19 bases unmatched. The germline V gene has CDR1 SGHAT and CDR2 FQNNGV. The CDR3 extends over 19 amino acids. CDR3 loop: CASSSHPRQGRGVDTEAFF. DNA of the CDR3: TGTGCCAGCAGCTCCCACCCCCGACAGGGGCGGGGGGTGGACACTGAAGCTTTCTTT.

The chain recombines TRBV4-2 with TRBJ2-3, with D perhaps TRBD1 (5 bases). Trimming pared 0 bases from V and 2 bases from J, leaving 12 bases between. This CDR3 contains 16 residues. Germline CDR1 is LGHNA and CDR2 is YNFKEQ. CDR3 loop: CASSQEQVAPTDTQYF. Written as DNA, the CDR3 is TGTGCCAGCAGCCAAGAACAGGTTGCTCCCACAGATACGCAGTATTTT.

This clonotype was counted only a few times. This chain uses TRBV4-3 with TRBJ2-1, with a weak D call TRBD2 (5 bases). CDR1 and CDR2 from the germline V gene are LGHNA and YSLEER. V lost 0 bases, J lost 0 bases, and 12 bases lay in between. The CDR3 is 17 residues long. CDR3 in amino acids: CASSQDLMGSSYNEQFF. For the CDR3, the DNA is TGCGCCAGCAGCCAAGATCTAATGGGGAGCTCCTACAATGAGCAGTTCTTC.

The genes are TRBV29-1 and TRBJ2-1; D is perhaps TRBD1 or TRBD2 (6 bases each). Germline CDR1 SQVTM, CDR2 ANQGSEA. Deletions cut 4 bases from V and 8 bases from J, with 9 bases between. This CDR3 has 11 amino acids. The CDR3 nucleotides are TGCAGCGTTGCGAGGGGGGATGAGCAGTTCTTC. Translating it yields CSVARGDEQFF.

The chain joins TRBV19 to TRBJ2-7; D unclear. Trimming left V 8 bases short and J 7 bases short, with 15 bases between. CDR3 length equals 12 residues. Germline V gives CDR1 LNHDA, CDR2 SQIVND (reference sequence). The CDR3 loop is CASSLGNGEQYF. The CDR3 DNA follows: TGTGCCAGTTCGCTGGGTAACGGAGAGCAGTACTTC.

The chain employs TRBV19 and TRBJ2-3, with D hard to call. This CDR3 has 17 residues. Germline loops: CDR1 LNHDA, CDR2 SQIVND (reference sequence). The V end lost 3 bases, the J end lost 4 bases, and 20 bases lay between the germline ends. The CDR3 region has the DNA TGTGCCAGTAGTATTCAGGTCTTGGACCCGGGTGCAGATACGCAGTATTTT. This codes for CASSIQVLDPGADTQYF.

This clonotype showed up just a few times. The chain links TRBV5-5 to TRBJ1-1; D not certain. Germline V gives CDR1 SGHKS, CDR2 YYEKEE (reference sequence). This CDR3 has 12 amino acids. V was clipped by 2 bases and J by 7 bases, with 9 bases between them. The CDR3 loop reads CASSFTLVEAFF. The CDR3 DNA reads TGTGCCAGCAGCTTTACTCTCGTTGAAGCTTTCTTT.

This clonotype has more than one count but fewer than ten. The rearrangement links TRBV19 to TRBJ1-1; 9 bases fit TRBD1. V shed 6 bases, J shed 5 bases, and the junction held 7 bases outside the gene matches. The CDR3 runs 14 residues. Germline V gene lookup returns CDR1 LNHDA and CDR2 SQIVND (reference sequence). CDR3: CASRDRGEGTEAFF. The CDR3 DNA sequence: TGTGCCAGTAGGGACAGGGGCGAGGGAACTGAAGCTTTCTTT.

The rearrangement joins TRBV27 to TRBJ1-3, with D possibly matching TRBD1 (6 bases). The CDR3 loop spans 18 amino acids. The germline gives CDR1 MNHEY, CDR2 SMNVEV (reference sequence). V was trimmed by 8 bases and J by 0 bases, leaving 23 bases between them. DNA for the CDR3: TGTGCCAGCCCCTGCCCCGGACAGTCGATGTTCTCTGGAAACACCATATATTTT. Protein: CASPCPGQSMFSGNTIYF.

This clonotype was counted ten times or more. The V and J genes are TRBV7-2 and TRBJ2-3; 14 positions agree with TRBD2. Germline lookup yields CDR1 SGHTA and CDR2 FQGNSA. With 4 bases clipped from V and 4 bases from J, the junction kept 4 bases outside the gene matches. CDR3 length: 16 amino acids. CDR3 DNA: TGTGCCAGCAGCTCGACTAGCGGGGGGGGACCAGATACGCAGTATTTT. Translation gives CASSSTSGGGPDTQYF.

The chain combines TRBV27 with TRBJ2-1; 8 bases agree with TRBD2. Germline CDR1 is MNHEY and CDR2 is SMNVEV (reference sequence). V lost 6 bases to trimming and J lost 7 bases; unmatched junction nucleotides: 14. This CDR3 has 16 residues. CDR3 coding DNA: TGTGCCAGCAGGAACACGGGGGGGGTAAGGGGGAATGAGCAGTTCTTC. As protein: CASRNTGGVRGNEQFF.

Only a few counts were recorded for this clonotype. The chain joins TRBV27 to TRBJ2-2; D is undetermined. With 2 bases removed from V and 0 bases from J, the gap between germline ends came to 7 bases. Germline-derived CDR1 and CDR2 are MNHEY and SMNVEV (reference sequence). The CDR3 runs to 15 residues. CDR3 loop: CASSLDQPNTGELFF. Here the CDR3 DNA reads TGTGCCAGCAGTTTAGACCAACCGAACACCGGGGAGCTGTTTTTT.

This clonotype has at least ten counts. J is TRBJ2-3 and V is TRBV6-2 or TRBV6-3; 12 bases fit TRBD2. J lost 2 bases, V lost 2 bases, and 5 bases had no gene match. The length of the CDR3 is 17 residues. The germline V gene encodes CDR1 MNHEY and CDR2 SVGEGT. The CDR3, as DNA: TGTGCCAGCAGTTACCCCACTAGCGGGGGGCCCACAGATACGCAGTATTTT. The encoded protein is CASSYPTSGGPTDTQYF.